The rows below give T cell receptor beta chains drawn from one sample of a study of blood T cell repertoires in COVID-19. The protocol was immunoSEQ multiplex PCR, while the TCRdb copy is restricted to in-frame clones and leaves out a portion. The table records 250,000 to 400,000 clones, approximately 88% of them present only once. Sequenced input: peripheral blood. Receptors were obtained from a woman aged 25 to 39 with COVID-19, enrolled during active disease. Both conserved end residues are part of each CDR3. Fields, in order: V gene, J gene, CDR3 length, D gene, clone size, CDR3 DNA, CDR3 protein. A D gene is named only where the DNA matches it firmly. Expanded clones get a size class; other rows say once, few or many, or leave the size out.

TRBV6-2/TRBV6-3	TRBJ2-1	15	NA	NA	TGTGCCAGCAGCGAACGGAGAACCTCCTACAATGAGCAGTTCTTC	CASSERRTSYNEQFF
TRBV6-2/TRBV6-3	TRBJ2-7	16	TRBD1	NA	TGTGCCAGCAGTTACAGGCTCACAGGGGCCTCCTACGAGCAGTACTTC	CASSYRLTGASYEQYF
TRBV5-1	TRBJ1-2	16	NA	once	TGCGCCAGCAGCCCCGACAGTGGTATAGCTAACTATGGCTACACCTTC	CASSPDSGIANYGYTF
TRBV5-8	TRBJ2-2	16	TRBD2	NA	TGTGCCAGCAGCTTGCTCCGGGGGGTCTACACCGGGGAGCTGTTTTTT	CASSLLRGVYTGELFF
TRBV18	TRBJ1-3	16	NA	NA	TGTGCCAGCTCACCACTGGACACCGACTCTGGAAACACCATATATTTT	CASSPLDTDSGNTIYF
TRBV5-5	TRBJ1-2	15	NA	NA	TGTGCCAGCAGCTTGTCTCAGGGTAGAGACTATGGCTACACCTTC	CASSLSQGRDYGYTF
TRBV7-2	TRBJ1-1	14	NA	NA	TGTGCCAGCAGCTTAGCGGGAGGGGTTGGGGTTGCTTTCTTT	CASSLAGGVGVAFF
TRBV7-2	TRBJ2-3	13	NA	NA	TGTGCCAGCAGCCCCACACCCGGGGGGCAAACACTTTTT	CASSPTPGGQTLF
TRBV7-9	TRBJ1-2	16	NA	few	TGTGCCAGCAGCAAAGGCCCCTCCCTGGGGGGAGGGGGCTACACCTTC	CASSKGPSLGGGGYTF
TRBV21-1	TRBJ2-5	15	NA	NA	TGTGCCAGCAGCAAAGGTTGGACAGGGGGAGAGACCCAGTACTTC	CASSKGWTGGETQYF
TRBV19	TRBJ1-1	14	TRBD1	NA	TGTGCCAGTAGGAATCTCCTGGACAGGCAAGAGGCTTTCTTT	CASRNLLDRQEAFF
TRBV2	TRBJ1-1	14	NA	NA	TGTGCCAGCAGGTGGGGGCCGGGGAACACTGAAGCTTTCTTT	CASRWGPGNTEAFF
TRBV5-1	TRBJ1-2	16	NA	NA	TGCGCCAGCAGGGAAATAGCAGGGTCTTCGGGCTATGGCTACACCTTC	CASREIAGSSGYGYTF
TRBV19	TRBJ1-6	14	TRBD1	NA	TGTGCCAGTAGTATTCAGGGGGCTTCTTCACCCCTCCACTTT	CASSIQGASSPLHF
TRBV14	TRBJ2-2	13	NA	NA	TGTGCCAGCAGCTCCTCAGCGGTCGGGGAGCTGTTTTTT	CASSSSAVGELFF
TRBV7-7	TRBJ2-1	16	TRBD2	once	TGTGCTAGCAGCCCGTTACTAGCGGGGGGGCAGAATGAGCAGTTCTTC	CASSPLLAGGQNEQFF
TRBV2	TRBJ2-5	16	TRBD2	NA	TGTGCCAGCAGTGAGTCTAGCGGGGGGGTACAAGAGACCCAGTACTTC	CASSESSGGVQETQYF
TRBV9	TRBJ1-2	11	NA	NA	TGTGCCAGCAGCGGTTTCGTTGGCTACACCTTC	CASSGFVGYTF
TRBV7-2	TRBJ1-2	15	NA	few	TGTGCCAGCAGCTTAGGGAGGACGGTCAACTATGGCTACACCTTC	CASSLGRTVNYGYTF
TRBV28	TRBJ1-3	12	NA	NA	TGTGCCAGCAGCGTATCTGGAAACACCATATATTTT	CASSVSGNTIYF
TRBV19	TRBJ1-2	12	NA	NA	TGTGCCACCGAAATCCGAGGATATGGCTACACCTTC	CATEIRGYGYTF
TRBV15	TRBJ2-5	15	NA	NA	TGTGCCACCAGCAGAGCAGTAAGTGGGGCGAGGACCCAGTACTTC	CATSRAVSGARTQYF
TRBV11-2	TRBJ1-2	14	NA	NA	TGTGCCAGCAGCTTTTCCCAGGGTGGCGATGGCTACACCTTC	CASSFSQGGDGYTF
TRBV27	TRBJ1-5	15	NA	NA	TGTGCCAGCAGTTTGGTCTTGACACCTAATCAGCCCCAGCATTTT	CASSLVLTPNQPQHF
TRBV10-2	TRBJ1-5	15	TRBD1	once	TGCGCCAGCAGCTTAACAGGGGGGCGAAATCAGCCCCAGCATTTT	CASSLTGGRNQPQHF
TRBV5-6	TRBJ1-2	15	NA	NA	TGTGCCAGCAGCTCAAACGGTCGACTAAACTATGGCTACACCTTC	CASSSNGRLNYGYTF